A single sample gave rise to the 12 T cell receptor beta chains below, sequenced in a study of blood T cell repertoires in COVID-19. Generated by immunoSEQ multiplex PCR, the TCRdb table keeps only in-frame clones and is missing some. The sample consists of 400,000 to 550,000 clones, nearly 90% of them appearing once. The sample comprised PBMCs or T cells enriched from blood (not recorded which). These receptors came from a woman aged 18-29 years with acute COVID-19.

Details on this clone: The sample contains more than one DNA sequence encoding this CDR3. This rearrangement joins TRBV7-8 to TRBJ1-1, with D possibly TRBD1 on 5 matching bases. Trimming pared 1 base from V and 5 bases from J, leaving 8 bases between. The CDR3 totals 13 residues. Germline V gene lookup returns CDR1 SGHVS and CDR2 FQNEAQ. The CDR3 DNA is TGTGCCAGCAGCTTAGGGGGGGGGACTGAAGCTTTCTTT. Protein product: CASSLGGGTEAFF. Full variable domain (remainder filled in from reference TRBV7-8 and TRBJ1-1): GAGVSQSPRYKVAKRGQDVALRCDPISGHVSLFWYQQALGQGPEFLTYFQNEAQLDKSGLPSDRFFAERPEGSVSTLKIQRTQQEDSAVYLCASSLGGGTEAFFGQGTRLTVV.

The V call is TRBV18, the J call TRBJ1-3, with a weak D call TRBD1 (5 bases). In germline, CDR1 is KGHSH, CDR2 LQKENI. The germline V and J ends were trimmed by 8 bases and 0 bases, with 14 bases remaining between them. CDR3 size: 15 residues. The CDR3 is CASPGSGGSGNTIYF. The CDR3 DNA reads as TGTGCCAGCCCAGGGTCCGGCGGCTCTGGAAACACCATATATTTT.

The genes are TRBV5-6 and TRBJ1-5; the D gene is possibly TRBD1 (6 bases). The V end lost 1 base, the J end lost 0 bases, and 11 bases lay between the germline ends. The CDR3 has 16 amino acids. From germline, CDR1 is SGHDT and CDR2 YYEEEE. The CDR3 coding sequence is TGTGCCAGCAGCTTGTCGACAGGCTATAGCAATCAGCCCCAGCATTTT. It is translated as CASSLSTGYSNQPQHF.

This clone was found once. With a much larger clone just one base away, this may be a read error. The sample carries other DNA sequences with the same CDR3. The J gene is TRBJ1-1, the V gene TRBV7-2; D not resolved. The CDR3 is 13 amino acids. Germline values: CDR1 SGHTA, CDR2 FQGNSA. V was cut by 1 base and J by 1 base, with 4 bases left in between. The CDR3 protein is CASSLVWNTEAFF. The CDR3 DNA reads as TGTGCCAGCAGCTTAGTCTGGAACACTGAAGCTTTCTTT.

V and J are TRBV15 and TRBJ2-7, with D hard to call. Germline CDR1 and CDR2: LNHNV and YYDKDF (reference sequence). There are 13 residues in the CDR3. The germline V and J ends were trimmed by 0 bases and 7 bases, with 10 bases remaining between them. The CDR3 DNA reads TGTGCCACCAGCAGAGAGGTTAGAACTGAGCAGTACTTC. Its protein is CATSREVRTEQYF. Combining the CDR3 with reference TRBV15 and TRBJ2-7 gives the whole variable domain DAMVIQNPRYQVTQFGKPVTLSCSQTLNHNVMYWYQQKSSQAPKLLFHYYDKDFNNEADTPDNFQSRRPNTSFCFLDIRSPGLGDTAMYLCATSREVRTEQYFGPGTRLTVT.

The J gene is TRBJ1-3, the V gene TRBV12-3 or TRBV12-4; no reliable D call. Deletions cut 3 bases from V and 4 bases from J, with 4 bases between. The CDR3 extends over 12 amino acids. CDR3: CASSFMGNTIYF. CDR3 in DNA: TGTGCCAGCAGTTTTATGGGAAACACCATATATTTT.

J is TRBJ2-6 and V is TRBV27, with D possibly matching TRBD1 (5 bases). Trimming removed 8 bases from V and 2 bases from J, with 10 bases in between. The CDR3 covers 14 residues. Germline CDR1 MNHEY, CDR2 SMNVEV (reference sequence). The chain's CDR3 is CASGRGTGANVLTF. The CDR3, as DNA: TGTGCCAGCGGAAGGGGTACTGGGGCCAACGTCCTGACTTTC.

V gene TRBV27 combines with J gene TRBJ2-7; the match to TRBD2 covers 7 bases. After removal of 5 bases from V and 2 bases from J, the junction contained 9 bases not matched to a gene. Germline V gives CDR1 MNHEY, CDR2 SMNVEV (reference sequence). The CDR3 totals 15 residues. The CDR3: CASSSGTYQAYEQYF. The CDR3 nucleotides are TGTGCCAGCAGTAGCGGGACTTACCAGGCCTACGAGCAGTACTTC.

V is TRBV11-2 and J is TRBJ1-2, with D possibly being TRBD1 (6 bases). Trimming cost V 3 bases and J 7 bases, with 9 bases left between them. Germline V gene data show CDR1 as SGHAT and CDR2 as FQNNGV. The CDR3 spans 12 residues. The CDR3 DNA sequence: TGTGCCAGCAGCTTCGGCAGGGGTGGCTACACCTTC. It encodes CASSFGRGGYTF.

Judged by abundance, this clone is medium-sized (0.01 to 0.1%). V usage is TRBV29-1 and J usage is TRBJ1-1; no clear D gene. The CDR3 extends over 11 amino acids. Germline CDR1 and CDR2: SQVTM and ANQGSEA. V lost 5 bases and J lost 2, with 6 bases in between. The CDR3 DNA reads as TGCAGCGTTACAATAAACACTGAAGCTTTCTTT. Translation: CSVTINTEAFF.

J is TRBJ2-1 and V is TRBV9, with 8 bases lining up with TRBD2. The CDR3 is 19 amino acids. CDR1 and CDR2 from the germline V gene are SGDLS and YYNGEE. J gave up 0 bases and V 0 bases, and 11 bases lay outside the gene matches. CDR3 bases: TGTGCCAGCAGCGTAGGGGCGGGGGGTCCCTCTAGCTCCTACAATGAGCAGTTCTTC. This translates into CASSVGAGGPSSSYNEQFF. Full variable domain (remainder filled in from reference TRBV9 and TRBJ2-1): DSGVTQTPKHLITATGQRVTLRCSPRSGDLSVYWYQQSLDQGLQFLIQYYNGEERAKGNILERFSAQQFPDLHSELNLSSLELGDSALYFCASSVGAGGPSSSYNEQFFGPGTRLTVL.

The J gene is TRBJ1-2, the V gene TRBV7-9; 7 nucleotides match TRBD1. The junction had 6 bases not matched to a gene; V was cut back by 4 bases and J by 1 base. This CDR3 has 15 residues. Germline CDR1 SEHNR, CDR2 FQNEAQ (reference sequence). The DNA for the CDR3 is TGTGCCAGCAGCTCACAGGGGTCCGATAACTATGGCTACACCTTC. Translating it yields CASSSQGSDNYGYTF. The whole variable domain, filled in from reference TRBV7-9 and TRBJ1-2, reads DTGVSQNPRHKITKRGQNVTFRCDPISEHNRLYWYRQTLGQGPEFLTYFQNEAQLEKSRLLSDRFSAERPKGSFSTLEIQRTEQGDSAMYLCASSSQGSDNYGYTFGSGTRLTVV.